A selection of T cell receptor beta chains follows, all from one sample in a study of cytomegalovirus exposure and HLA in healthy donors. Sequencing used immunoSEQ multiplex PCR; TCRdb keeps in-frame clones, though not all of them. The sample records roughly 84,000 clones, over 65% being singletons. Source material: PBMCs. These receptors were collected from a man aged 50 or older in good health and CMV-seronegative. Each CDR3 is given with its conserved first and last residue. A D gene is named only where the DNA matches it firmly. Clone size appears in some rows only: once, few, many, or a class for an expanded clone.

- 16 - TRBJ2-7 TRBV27 TGTGCCAGCAGTTTTAGGACAGCCCCATCCTCCTACGAGCAGTACTTC CASSFRTAPSSYEQYF
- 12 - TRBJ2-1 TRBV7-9 TGTGCCAGCAGCCCGGCGGACAGCGTCATATTCTTC CASSPADSVIFF
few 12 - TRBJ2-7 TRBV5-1 TGCGCCAGCAGACAGGGAAGGGCCGAGCAGTACTTC CASRQGRAEQYF
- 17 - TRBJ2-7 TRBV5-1 TGCGCCAGCAGCTTGATGGCTGGGGGCGGTGGGTCCTACGAGCAGTACTTC CASSLMAGGGGSYEQYF
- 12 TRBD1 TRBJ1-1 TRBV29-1 TGCAGCGTCAACAGGGGATTTACTGAAGCTTTCTTT CSVNRGFTEAFF
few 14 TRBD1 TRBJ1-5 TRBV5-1 TGCGCCAGCAGCTTGGGGGACAGGGGTGAGCCCCAGCATTTT CASSLGDRGEPQHF
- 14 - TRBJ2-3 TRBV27 TGTGCCAGCAGTTTAACTCAGGGGACAGATACGCAGTATTTT CASSLTQGTDTQYF
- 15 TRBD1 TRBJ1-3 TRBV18 TGTGCCAGCTCAAGCAACCAGGGGGCCGGAAACACCATATATTTT CASSSNQGAGNTIYF
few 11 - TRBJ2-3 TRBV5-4 TGTGCCAGTACCGGGACAGATACGCAGTATTTT CASTGTDTQYF
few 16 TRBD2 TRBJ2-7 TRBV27 TGTGCCAGCAGTCTAGGAAGCGGGGGGCTCGCCTACGAGCAGTACTTC CASSLGSGGLAYEQYF
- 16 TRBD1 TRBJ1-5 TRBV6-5 TGTGCCAGCAGTTCTCAGGGGACAGGGGGATATCAGCCCCAGCATTTT CASSSQGTGGYQPQHF
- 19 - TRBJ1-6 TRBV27 TGTGCCAGCAGTTTATTCGGGGTCGGTCCCAGCTCCTATAATTCACCCCTCCACTTT CASSLFGVGPSSYNSPLHF
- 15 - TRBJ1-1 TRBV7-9 TGTTCCAGCAGCTTAGGAGCGGCCGGGAACACTGAAGCTTTCTTT CSSSLGAAGNTEAFF
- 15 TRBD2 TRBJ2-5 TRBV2 TGTGCCAGCAGGGGAGGGACCCAACAACAAGAGACCCAGTACTTC CASRGGTQQQETQYF
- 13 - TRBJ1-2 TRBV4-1 TGCGCCAGCAGCCTCTCAGGGACTAAAGGCTACACCTTC CASSLSGTKGYTF
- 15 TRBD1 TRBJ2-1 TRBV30 TGTGCCTGGAGTGTAACGGACAGGGGGTTGAATGAGCAGTTCTTC CAWSVTDRGLNEQFF
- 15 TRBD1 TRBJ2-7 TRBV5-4 TGTGCCAGCAGCTTGTTGGGACAGATGGGGTCCGAGCAGTACTTC CASSLLGQMGSEQYF
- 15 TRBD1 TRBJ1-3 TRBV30 TGTGCCTGGAGCTTCGACAGGGCATCTGGAAACACCATATATTTT CAWSFDRASGNTIYF
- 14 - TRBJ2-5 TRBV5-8 TGTGCCAGCAGCTTGGCCGGGGAGTTGAAGACCCAGTACTTC CASSLAGELKTQYF
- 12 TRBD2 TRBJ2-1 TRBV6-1 TGTGCCACGGGGGGAGGGACTAATGAGCAGTTCTTC CATGGGTNEQFF
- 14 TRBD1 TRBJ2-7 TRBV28 TGTGCCAGCAGTAACGACAGGGCCACCTACGAGCAGTACTTC CASSNDRATYEQYF
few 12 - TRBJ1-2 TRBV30 TGTGCCTGGAGTGTACTCGGGGGTGGCTACACCTTC CAWSVLGGGYTF
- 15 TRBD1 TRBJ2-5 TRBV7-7 TGTGCTAGCAGCACGGACAGGGGGAAAGGAGAGACCCAGTACTTC CASSTDRGKGETQYF
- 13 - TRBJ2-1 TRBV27 TGTGCCACCACCCGGGGGAGCCAAAATGAGCAGTTCTTC CATTRGSQNEQFF
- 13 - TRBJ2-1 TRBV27 TGTGCCAGCAGTTTGCGGGCTTACAATGAGCAGTTCTTC CASSLRAYNEQFF
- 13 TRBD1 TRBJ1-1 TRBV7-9 TGTGCCAGCAGCTCCAGACAGGGCACTGAAGCTTTCTTT CASSSRQGTEAFF
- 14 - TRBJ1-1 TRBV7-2 TGTGCCAGCAGCTTAATGTCAGGAGGTGGTGAAGCTTTCTTT CASSLMSGGGEAFF
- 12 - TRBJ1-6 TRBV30 TGTGCCTGGAGTCACTCAAATTCACCCCTCCACTTT CAWSHSNSPLHF
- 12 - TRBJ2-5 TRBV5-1 TGCGCCAGCAGCAACAGCCAAGAGACCCAGTACTTC CASSNSQETQYF
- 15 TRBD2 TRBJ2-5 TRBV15 TGTGCCACCAGCAGAGATCAAGCGGGGATGGAGACCCAGTACTTC CATSRDQAGMETQYF
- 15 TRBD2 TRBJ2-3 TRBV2 TGTGCCAGCAGTGGGGAACGGACTAGCGCAGATACGCAGTATTTT CASSGERTSADTQYF
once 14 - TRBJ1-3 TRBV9 TGTGCCAGCAGCGTAGACTCGGCTGGAAACACCATATATTTT CASSVDSAGNTIYF
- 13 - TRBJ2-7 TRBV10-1 TGCGCCAGCAGTGAAAGTATAAACTACGAGCAGTACTTC CASSESINYEQYF
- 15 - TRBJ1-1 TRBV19 TGTGCCAGTAGGACCGGGGGAGGGGTCGGCACTGAAGCTTTCTTT CASRTGGGVGTEAFF
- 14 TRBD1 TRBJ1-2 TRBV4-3 TGCGCCAGCAGCCAGGCACAGGGGCTCTATGGCTACACCTTC CASSQAQGLYGYTF
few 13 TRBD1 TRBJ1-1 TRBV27 TGTGCCAGCAGTTGGGACAGGGGCACTGAAGCTTTCTTT CASSWDRGTEAFF